These T cell receptor beta chains were read from a single sample in a study of cytomegalovirus exposure and HLA in healthy donors. Clones were sequenced by immunoSEQ multiplex PCR, and TCRdb holds only the in-frame ones, with some missing. The ten top clones account for under 1%, within a sample of approximately 210,000 clones. Sequenced material: PBMCs. Receptors were obtained from a young woman in good health and CMV-seropositive. Each CDR3 is given with its conserved first and last residue. The D gene is left open where the match is weak.

d_call j_call v_call cdr3_nt cdr3_aa
- TRBJ2-7 TRBV7-2 TGTGCCAGCAGCTTGGCGGGTACCTCCTACGAGCAGTACTTC CASSLAGTSYEQYF
TRBD1 TRBJ1-4 TRBV13 TGTGCCAGCAGCTTAGTACAGGGGGGTACTGAAAAACTGTTTTTT CASSLVQGGTEKLFF
- TRBJ1-1 TRBV28 TGTGCCAGCAGTTTGTGGCAGTTGAACACTGAAGCTTTCTTT CASSLWQLNTEAFF
- TRBJ1-2 TRBV21-1 TGTGCCAGCAGGAAGGACAGGTTAGATGGCTACACCTTC CASRKDRLDGYTF
TRBD1 TRBJ2-7 TRBV5-6 TGTGCCAGCAGCCTGGGACAGCCGACTGCCTACGAGCAGTACTTC CASSLGQPTAYEQYF
TRBD2 TRBJ2-5 TRBV6-1 TGTGCCAGCAGTGTAGCGGGAGAAGAGACCCAGTACTTC CASSVAGEETQYF
- TRBJ1-1 TRBV6-1 TGTGCCAGCAGCGGACAGATGAACACTGAAGCTTTCTTT CASSGQMNTEAFF
- TRBJ2-7 TRBV14 TGTGCCAGCAGCCAAGATACAGGAAGCTCCTACGAGCAGTACTTC CASSQDTGSSYEQYF
- TRBJ1-6 TRBV25-1 TGTGCCAGCACCTCTACAGCCTATAATTCACCCCTCCACTTT CASTSTAYNSPLHF
- TRBJ1-5 TRBV16 TGTGCCAGCAGCGGAAACGGAGGGGCGATATCCCAGCCCCAGCATTTT CASSGNGGAISQPQHF
- TRBJ1-1 TRBV11-2 TGTGCCAGCAGCTTCGTCTTGAACACTGAAGCTTTCTTT CASSFVLNTEAFF
TRBD2 TRBJ2-2 TRBV9 TGTGCCAGTCGACTAGCGGGGGACCTGAACACCGGGGAGCTGTTTTTT CASRLAGDLNTGELFF
- TRBJ1-5 TRBV29-1 TGCAGCGTCAGCCCGGGGAGCAATCAGCCCCAGCATTTT CSVSPGSNQPQHF
- TRBJ2-1 TRBV28 TGTGCCAGCAGTTCTGCGAGGAGCTCCTACAATGAGCAGTTCTTC CASSSARSSYNEQFF
- TRBJ1-1 TRBV28 TGTGCCAGCAGTTCCGGGAACACTGAAGCTTTCTTT CASSSGNTEAFF
- TRBJ2-2 TRBV6-1 TGTGCCAGCAGTGCCCTCGGGACACCCGTGACCGGGGAGCTGTTTTTT CASSALGTPVTGELFF
TRBD1 TRBJ1-1 TRBV7-9 TGTGCCAGCAGCTTACAAGGGGGCTACACTGAAGCTTTCTTT CASSLQGGYTEAFF
- TRBJ2-7 TRBV6-1 TGTGCCAGCAGTGAATACGAGGGACTGGGCTCCTACGAGCAGTACTTC CASSEYEGLGSYEQYF
- TRBJ1-4 TRBV25-1 TGTGCCAGCAGTGAATATTTTAGGTCCCGGGGAGGAGAAAAACTGTTTTTT CASSEYFRSRGGEKLFF
- TRBJ2-2 TRBV15 TGTGCCACCAGCTCCACCAGGCATATAACCGGGGAGCTGTTTTTT CATSSTRHITGELFF
- TRBJ1-1 TRBV6-1 TGTGCCAGCAGAGAGAAGGGGAACACTGAGGCTTTCTTT CASREKGNTEAFF
- TRBJ1-5 TRBV19 TGTGCCAGCTCAGGAGGGTACAATCAGCCCCAGCATTTT CASSGGYNQPQHF
TRBD1 TRBJ2-6 TRBV27 TGTGCCAGCAGTCCGGACAGGGGGCTGTCTGGGGCCAACGTCCTGACTTTC CASSPDRGLSGANVLTF
- TRBJ2-7 TRBV7-2 TGTGCCAGCAGCTTAGCGGGGCAGTCGTTATACGAGCGGTACTTC CASSLAGQSLYERYF
- TRBJ1-1 TRBV6-5 TGTGCCAGCAGTTATGGGGGAGGGGGGGAAGCTTTCTTT CASSYGGGGEAFF
TRBD1 TRBJ1-4 TRBV18 TGTGCCAGCTCAAGAAACAGGGGGCGCGTTGAAAAACTGTTTTTT CASSRNRGRVEKLFF
TRBD1 TRBJ1-1 TRBV5-8 TGTGCCAGCAGCGACACAGGGGCTTTGAACACTGAAGCTTTCTTT CASSDTGALNTEAFF
- TRBJ2-3 TRBV7-2 TGTGCCAGCAGCCTCTACCCTAGCACAGATACGCAGTATTTT CASSLYPSTDTQYF
TRBD2 TRBJ2-7 TRBV6-1 TGTGCCAGCAGTGGGTTAACTAGCGGATCAAACTACGAGCAGTACTTC CASSGLTSGSNYEQYF
TRBD2 TRBJ2-3 TRBV29-1 TGCAGCGTTCTGAGGAGTAGCGGGAGAGAGGGGTGGACAGATACGCAGTATTTT CSVLRSSGREGWTDTQYF
TRBD2 TRBJ2-3 TRBV27 TGTGCCAGCAGTCGACTAGCGGGTAGCACAGATACGCAGTATTTT CASSRLAGSTDTQYF
- TRBJ2-3 TRBV4-1 TGCGCCAGCAGCCACCCTAGGTCATCAGATACGCAGTATTTT CASSHPRSSDTQYF
- TRBJ2-1 TRBV30 TGTGCCTGGAGTGTAGCCCCTAGTAACAATGAGCAGTTCTTC CAWSVAPSNNEQFF
TRBD1 TRBJ1-1 TRBV6-5 TGTGCCAGTTCTCGTACAGGGGTGTATACTGAAGCTTTCTTT CASSRTGVYTEAFF
- TRBJ2-4 TRBV25-1 TGTGCCAGCAGTGGCCAAGCAGGGTTGACCAAAAACATTCAGTACTTC CASSGQAGLTKNIQYF
- TRBJ1-3 TRBV7-2 TGTGCCAGCAGCTTAGTGGGAGTGAGCTCTGGAAACACCATATATTTT CASSLVGVSSGNTIYF
TRBD1 TRBJ2-3 TRBV29-1 TGCAGCGTTGCTCAGGGGGGCACAGATACGCAGTATTTT CSVAQGGTDTQYF
TRBD1 TRBJ2-1 TRBV6-1 TGTGCCAGCAGTGCACAGGGGACATCCTACAATGAGCAGTTCTTC CASSAQGTSYNEQFF
- TRBJ2-3 TRBV28 TGTGCCAGCAAGGTGACAGACACAGATACGCAGTATTTT CASKVTDTDTQYF
TRBD1 TRBJ2-7 TRBV5-1 TGCGCCAGCAGCCTCGGACAGGGGGCGGTCGAGCAGTACTTC CASSLGQGAVEQYF
TRBD1 TRBJ1-2 TRBV19 TGTGCCAGTAGTGCGACAGGGTCTACATATGGCTACACCTTC CASSATGSTYGYTF
- TRBJ2-7 TRBV6-4 TGTGCCAGCAGTGAGGAGGGTGGCGAGCAGTACTTC CASSEEGGEQYF
TRBD2 TRBJ2-4 TRBV2 TGTGCCAGCAGTACTAACGCCCGGGGGGTAGACTTC CASSTNARGVDF
TRBD2 TRBJ2-3 TRBV5-4 TGTGCCAGCAGCTTGGGGGGCGGGAGAGTAGATACGCAGTATTTT CASSLGGGRVDTQYF
TRBD1 TRBJ2-6 TRBV19 TGTGCCAGTAGACCCGACAGGGCTGGGGCCAACGTCCTGACTTTC CASRPDRAGANVLTF
- TRBJ2-2 TRBV5-5 TGTGCCAGCAGCTTACTGAACACCGGGGAGCTGTTTTTT CASSLLNTGELFF
- TRBJ1-5 TRBV21-1 TGTGCCAGCAGCAAAAACAGGGGGCGCGGCAATCAGCCCCAGCATTTT CASSKNRGRGNQPQHF
TRBD1 TRBJ1-1 TRBV10-2 TGCGCCAGCAGATCTACAGGGGGCACTGAAGCTTTCTTT CASRSTGGTEAFF
TRBD1 TRBJ1-6 TRBV5-1 TGCGCCAGCAGCTTACAGGGGGATAATTCACCCCTCCACTTT CASSLQGDNSPLHF
- TRBJ2-6 TRBV28 TGTGCCAGCAGGAAAGCGGCCTCTGGGGCCAACGTCCTGACTTTC CASRKAASGANVLTF
- TRBJ1-2 TRBV19 TGTGCCAGTAGTATTGGGGGCGGCGACTATGGCTACACCTTC CASSIGGGDYGYTF
TRBD1 TRBJ2-6 TRBV19 TGTGCCAGTAGTTCCCTACAGGGGGCTTTTGCTGGGGCCAACGTCCTGACTTTC CASSSLQGAFAGANVLTF
TRBD1 TRBJ1-4 TRBV28 TGTGCCAGCACCTTCGGGACAGGGAATGAAAAACTGTTTTTT CASTFGTGNEKLFF
TRBD1 TRBJ2-1 TRBV9 TGTGCCAGCAGCGAGGACAGGAGTGAATACAATGAGCAGTTCTTC CASSEDRSEYNEQFF